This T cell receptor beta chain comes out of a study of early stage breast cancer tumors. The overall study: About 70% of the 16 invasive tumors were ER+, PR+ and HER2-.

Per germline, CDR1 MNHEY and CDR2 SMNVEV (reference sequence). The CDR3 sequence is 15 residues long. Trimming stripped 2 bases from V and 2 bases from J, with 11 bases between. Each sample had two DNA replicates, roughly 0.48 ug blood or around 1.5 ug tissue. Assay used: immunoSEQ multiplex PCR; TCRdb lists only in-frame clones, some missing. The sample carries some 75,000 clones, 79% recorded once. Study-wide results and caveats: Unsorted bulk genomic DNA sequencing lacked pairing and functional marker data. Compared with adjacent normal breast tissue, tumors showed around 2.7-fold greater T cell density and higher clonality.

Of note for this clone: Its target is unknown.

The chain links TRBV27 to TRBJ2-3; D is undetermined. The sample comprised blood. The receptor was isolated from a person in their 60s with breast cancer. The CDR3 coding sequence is TGTGCCAGCAGTTTAGTCGGCGGCTACACAGATACGCAGTATTTT. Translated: CASSLVGGYTDTQYF.